These 2 T cell receptor beta chains were sequenced from one sample in a study of T cell repertoires in cytomegalovirus infection. One entry per CDR3 protein results from TCRdb running MiXCR on the reads. The table includes some 150,000 distinct CDR3 sequences, under 8% detected once. Sequenced input: PBMCs. The receptors shown here come from a human donor in good health (CMV status not recorded). Some clones in this sample may be carry-over from other donors' samples.

This clonotype occurred many times. The genes are TRBV7-3 and TRBJ2-2; 9 bases are shared with TRBD2. CDR1 is SGHTA and CDR2 is FQGTGA in the germline V gene. This CDR3 is 16 amino acids long. Trimming removed 5 bases from V and 5 bases from J; junction bases left unmatched: 9. The CDR3 spells CASSPHPSGNTGELFF. The CDR3, as DNA: TGTGCCAGCAGCCCCCACCCTAGCGGGAATACCGGGGAGCTGTTTTTT.

Many counts were recorded for this clonotype. This rearrangement joins TRBV7-2 to TRBJ2-3; no clear D. This CDR3 is 13 amino acids long. Germline lookup yields CDR1 SGHTA and CDR2 FQGNSA. Trimming removed 1 base at V and 4 bases at J, with 6 bases between. DNA for the CDR3: TGTGCCAGCAGCTTAGGTGTGCCAGATACGCAGTATTTT. It codes for CASSLGVPDTQYF.